Following are 21 T cell receptor beta chains from one sample sequenced in a study of Ad26.COV2.S vaccination and SARS-CoV-2 variants. As for treatment: some 20 received Ad26.COV2.S at low or high dose, single or two shots; 5 received placebo; per-sample allocation not given. Sample collection was performed on day 63 after the first vaccine or placebo injection. The method was immunoSEQ multiplex PCR; TCRdb's version includes in-frame clones alone and lacks a portion of them. The sample contains under 550,000 clones, approximately 92% of which appear only once. Specimen: peripheral blood, collected in a trial of Ad26.COV2.S vaccine versus placebo. The receptors were sampled from a person aged 18-60 years who received the Ad26.COV2.S COVID-19 vaccine or a placebo.

The chain is built from TRBV14 and TRBJ1-2; D is undetermined. Germline loops: CDR1 SGHDN, CDR2 FVKESK. The CDR3 covers 17 residues. Deletions cut 0 bases from V and 4 bases from J, with 18 bases between. The CDR3 nucleotides are TGTGCCAGCAGCCAAGACGGTTCGGGTTCTCCCATCTATGGCTACACCTTC. This translates into CASSQDGSGSPIYGYTF.

This chain links TRBV27 with TRBJ2-3; perhaps TRBD2 as D (5 bases). V was shortened by 6 bases and J by 2 bases, with 12 bases between the two germline ends. Looked up from germline, CDR1 is MNHEY and CDR2 is SMNVEV (reference sequence). CDR3 size: 14 residues. The CDR3 DNA reads TGTGCCAGCAGCTCCCCGGGATTCACAGATACGCAGTATTTT. Its protein product is CASSSPGFTDTQYF.

The chain has TRBV3-1 (or the pseudogene TRBV3-2) and TRBJ2-1; 8 bases align to TRBD2. V lost 3 bases and J lost 5; bases outside the gene matches: 6. The CDR3 spans 15 residues. CDR1 and CDR2 from the germline V gene are LGHDT and YNNKEL (reference sequence). The CDR3: CASSHGTRANNEQFF. The CDR3 DNA sequence: TGTGCCAGCAGCCACGGGACTAGGGCAAACAATGAGCAGTTCTTC.

The V call is TRBV28, the J call TRBJ2-3; 13 bases match TRBD2. After removal of 4 bases from V and 3 bases from J, the junction contained 4 bases not matched to a gene. Germline V CDR1 and CDR2: MDHEN, SYDVKM. The CDR3 spans 16 residues. The DNA of the CDR3 is TGTGCCAGCAGTTCAGGACTAGCGGGAGAGACAGATACGCAGTATTTT. It encodes CASSSGLAGETDTQYF.

This chain joins TRBV25-1 and TRBJ2-7; D is possibly TRBD2 (6 bases). The CDR3 has 14 residues. Germline assignment: CDR1 MGHDK and CDR2 SYGVNS. Trimming shortened V by 6 bases and J by 5 bases, and 17 bases separated the two germline ends. The CDR3 DNA reads TGTGCCAGCAGCCACGGGAGCTGGATCGACGAGCAGTACTTC. Translating gives CASSHGSWIDEQYF.

The chain joins TRBV5-1 to TRBJ2-7; tentatively, D is TRBD2 (6 bases). The germline gives CDR1 SGHRS, CDR2 YFSETQ. V shed 3 bases and J shed 2 bases, with 15 bases lying between them. This CDR3 comprises 15 residues. CDR3 protein: CASSSGTGDPYEQYF. The DNA for the CDR3 is TGCGCCAGCAGCTCGGGGACTGGAGATCCCTACGAGCAGTACTTC.

There are a few counts of this clone. This chain connects TRBV15 to TRBJ2-7; D possibly corresponds to TRBD1 (7 bases). Germline CDR1 reads LNHNV; CDR2 reads YYDKDF (reference sequence). The ends were cut back, 3 bases at V and 3 bases at J, with 15 bases in the middle. CDR3 length equals 15 residues. The CDR3, as DNA: TGTGCCACCAGCAGGACTAGGGACAGATACTACGAGCAGTACTTC. Its translation: CATSRTRDRYYEQYF.

This chain joins TRBV5-8 and TRBJ1-5, with a possible D match to TRBD1 (6 bases). The CDR3 covers 16 residues. Trimming left V 0 bases short and J 4 bases short, with 14 bases between. The germline CDR1 and CDR2 sequences are SGHTS and YDEGEE. The CDR3 bases are TGTGCCAGCAGCTTGGCAAGGACAGCCCTTAATCAGCCCCAGCATTTT. As protein: CASSLARTALNQPQHF.

The V and J genes are TRBV24-1 and TRBJ2-1; D gene uncertain. V was cut by 7 bases and J by 1 base, with 10 bases left in between. Looked up from germline, CDR1 is KGHDR and CDR2 is SFDVKD. The CDR3 loop spans 14 amino acids. The CDR3 nucleotides read TGTGCCACCAGGGGCAACGGTTCCTACAATGAGCAGTTCTTC. Its translation: CATRGNGSYNEQFF.

Only a few counts were recorded for this clone. The chain combines TRBV3-1 (or the pseudogene TRBV3-2) with TRBJ2-7; D is undetermined. The V gene's germline CDR1 is LGHDT and CDR2 YNNKEL (reference sequence). This CDR3 has 12 residues. V gave up 1 base and J gave up 6 bases, with 7 bases separating them. Here the CDR3 DNA reads TGTGCCAGCAGCCAAGTTCTAAGCGAGCAGTACTTC. Translating it yields CASSQVLSEQYF.

J is TRBJ2-1 and V is TRBV20-1; D not resolved. Between the trimmed V and J ends, which lost 5 bases and 7 bases, there was a span of 6 bases. The CDR3 runs to 10 residues. Germline loops: CDR1 DFQATT, CDR2 SNEGSKA (reference sequence). CDR3 nucleotides: TGCAGTGCTGAGGCGAATGAGCAGTTCTTC. Translation: CSAEANEQFF.

The CDR3 DNA reads TGTGCCAGCAGCCCAAAGGTGGCGGAAGCCGAGCAGTACTTC. As protein: CASSPKVAEAEQYF. The V call is TRBV11-2, the J call TRBJ2-7, with D unresolved. Germline V gene lookup returns CDR1 SGHAT and CDR2 FQNNGV. Trimming cost V 5 bases and J 6 bases, with 17 bases left between them. CDR3 length: 14 amino acids.

V gene TRBV5-4 combines with J gene TRBJ2-5; 8 nucleotides match TRBD2. Trimming at V came to 4 bases and at J to 7 bases, leaving 15 bases not matched to a gene. CDR3 size: 16 residues. Germline lookup yields CDR1 SGHNT and CDR2 YYREEE (reference sequence). The CDR3 here is CASSRELADHRGTQYF. CDR3 in DNA: TGTGCCAGCAGCCGAGAACTAGCGGACCATCGTGGGACCCAGTACTTC.

The chain joins TRBV5-1 to TRBJ1-1; no clear D gene. This CDR3 has 17 amino acids. The V gene lost 0 bases and the J gene lost 0 bases, with 15 bases spanning the gap. The germline V gene has CDR1 SGHRS and CDR2 YFSETQ. The CDR3 nucleotides read TGCGCCAGCAGCTTGGGGCAGGATTTCAACTTGAACACTGAAGCTTTCTTT. This sequence encodes CASSLGQDFNLNTEAFF.

V gene TRBV7-6 combines with J gene TRBJ2-1; 8 bases are shared with TRBD2. V shed 5 bases, J shed 5 bases, and the junction held 11 bases outside the gene matches. Per germline, CDR1 SGHVS and CDR2 FNYEAQ. This CDR3 is built from 16 residues. This chain's CDR3 is CASSPTGGTRNNEQFF. CDR3 nucleotide sequence: TGTGCCAGCAGCCCGACGGGTGGGACTAGAAACAATGAGCAGTTCTTC.

The chain couples TRBV7-9 to TRBJ2-1, with 9 bases matching TRBD2. Germline V gene lookup returns CDR1 SEHNR and CDR2 FQNEAQ (reference sequence). V was clipped by 1 base and J by 6 bases; unmatched bases: 4. The CDR3 extends over 15 amino acids. CDR3 sequence (DNA): TGTGCCAGCAGCTTAGAACTAGCGGGCTCCAATGAGCAGTTCTTC. Protein sequence: CASSLELAGSNEQFF.

This rearrangement joins TRBV21-1 to TRBJ2-5; TRBD2, the D gene given by the table, was not confirmed from the DNA. TRBV21-1 is marked as a pseudogene. This CDR3 is built from 17 residues. CDR3 loop: CASSKYPLAVYQETQYF. CDR3 sequence (DNA): TGTGCCAGCAGCAAATACCCCCTAGCGGTTTACCAAGAGACCCAGTACTTC.

This rearrangement joins TRBV4-1 to TRBJ1-1; D perhaps matches TRBD1 (5 bases). Germline V gene lookup returns CDR1 MGHRA and CDR2 YSYEKL. The CDR3 is 15 amino acids. V lost 2 bases, J lost 6 bases, and 16 bases lay in between. The CDR3 DNA follows: TGCGCCAGCAGCCAACGGGGCGATGGGGGGGCTGAAGCTTTCTTT. It specifies CASSQRGDGGAEAFF.

The rearrangement uses TRBV4-3 and TRBJ2-7; no definite D call. Germline V lookup: CDR1 LGHNA, CDR2 YSLEER. CDR3 size: 14 residues. V gave up 4 bases and J gave up 6 bases, with 16 bases separating them. CDR3 in amino acids: CASSLAWPSVEQYF. The CDR3 DNA reads as TGCGCCAGCAGCCTGGCGTGGCCTTCGGTCGAGCAGTACTTC.

The gene calls are TRBV18 and TRBJ2-7; 7 nucleotides match TRBD2. The junction had 8 bases not matched to a gene; V was cut back by 3 bases and J by 0 bases. The CDR3 is made up of 16 amino acids. Germline CDR1 reads KGHSH; CDR2 reads LQKENI. The CDR3 region is CASSPVSGASSYEQYF. CDR3 sequence (DNA): TGTGCCAGCTCACCGGTCAGCGGGGCGAGCTCCTACGAGCAGTACTTC.

The chain has TRBV28 and TRBJ1-1, with D unclear. Germline V gene data show CDR1 as MDHEN and CDR2 as SYDVKM. The length of the CDR3 is 15 residues. V was clipped by 5 bases and J by 1 base, with 14 bases between them. CDR3 bases: TGTGCCAGCAGTGCCCGACTTGAAGAGAACACTGAAGCTTTCTTT. It yields the protein CASSARLEENTEAFF.